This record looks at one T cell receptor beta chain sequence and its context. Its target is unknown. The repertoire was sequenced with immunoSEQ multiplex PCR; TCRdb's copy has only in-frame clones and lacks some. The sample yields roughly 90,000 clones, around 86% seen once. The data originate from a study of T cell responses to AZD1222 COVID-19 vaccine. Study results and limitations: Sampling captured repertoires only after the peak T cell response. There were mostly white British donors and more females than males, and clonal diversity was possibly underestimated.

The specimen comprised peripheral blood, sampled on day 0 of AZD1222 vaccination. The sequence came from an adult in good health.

CDR3 amino acids: CASSPRGSGNQPQHF. CDR3 nucleotide sequence: TGTGCCAGCAGCCCCAGGGGGTCTGGCAATCAGCCCCAGCATTTT. The V gene is TRBV7-2, the J gene TRBJ1-5; 7 bases map to TRBD1. The CDR3 runs to 15 residues. Trimming removed 5 bases from V and 2 bases from J; junction bases left unmatched: 6. Per the germline V gene, CDR1 is SGHTA and CDR2 is FQGNSA.